The 7 T cell receptor beta chains below come from one sample, sequenced in a study of blood T cells in healthy people across ages. A J-beta primer mix and a sample-barcoded 5' primer were used in a second PCR of roughly 6 to 12 cycles. TCRdb redid the calling of the 5' RACE reads with MiXCR, one entry per CDR3 protein. This repertoire shows hundreds of thousands of distinct CDR3 sequences, 58% found once; its top ten account for roughly 20%. Material for sequencing was blood. The source of these receptors is a man younger than 40 in good health.

J is TRBJ2-7 and V is TRBV5-1, with TRBD1 identical over 9 bases. This CDR3 has 13 residues. The J segment lost 6 bases and the V segment lost 5 bases, leaving 6 bases of the junction unmatched. Germline CDR1 and CDR2: SGHRS and YFSETQ. CDR3 in DNA: TGCGCCAGCAGGCAAACAGGGGGCTCCGAGCAGTACTTC. This gives the protein CASRQTGGSEQYF.

This clonotype was observed a handful of times. This chain uses TRBV4-2 with TRBJ2-5; the D is unclear. CDR1 is LGHNA, CDR2 YNFKEQ, per germline. V was cut by 4 bases and J by 3 bases, with 15 bases left in between. The CDR3 sequence is 15 residues long. DNA of the CDR3: TGTGCCAGCAGCCGCCCCGGCAACGGAGAAGAGACCCAGTACTTC. This codes for CASSRPGNGEETQYF.

The V and J genes are TRBV15 and TRBJ2-5; TRBD1 agrees at 7 bases. Trimming at V came to 1 base and at J to 3 bases, leaving 8 bases not matched to a gene. The germline V gene has CDR1 LNHNV and CDR2 YYDKDF (reference sequence). The CDR3 length is 16 residues. The CDR3 spells CATSRGSRGKEETQYF. The CDR3 DNA reads as TGTGCCACCAGCAGAGGTAGCAGGGGGAAGGAAGAGACCCAGTACTTC. The variable domain in full, with the rest retrieved from reference TRBV15 and TRBJ2-5, is DAMVIQNPRYQVTQFGKPVTLSCSQTLNHNVMYWYQQKSSQAPKLLFHYYDKDFNNEADTPDNFQSRRPNTSFCFLDIRSPGLGDTAMYLCATSRGSRGKEETQYFGPGTRLLVL.

This clonotype was detected once. Here the CDR3 DNA reads TGTGCCAGCAGCTTAGCGGCTAGCGGGGCTTCCTACGAGCAGTACTTC. Translation: CASSLAASGASYEQYF. This rearrangement joins TRBV7-2 to TRBJ2-7; 9 nucleotides align to TRBD2. This CDR3 is built from 16 residues. In germline, CDR1 is SGHTA, CDR2 FQGNSA. V shed 0 bases, J shed 1 base, and the junction held 4 bases outside the gene matches.

This chain connects TRBV30 to TRBJ1-5, with a tentative D call TRBD1 (5 bases). Germline V gives CDR1 GTSNPN, CDR2 SVGIG (reference sequence). V lost 0 bases, J lost 0 bases, and 9 bases lay in between. This CDR3 has 15 amino acids. CDR3 residues: CAWSVGGNSNQPQHF. CDR3 sequence (DNA): TGTGCCTGGAGTGTCGGGGGGAATAGCAATCAGCCCCAGCATTTT.

This clonotype appeared a few times. The chain carries TRBV29-1 and TRBJ2-3; maybe TRBD1 (5 bases). The CDR3 has 18 residues. Between the trimmed V and J ends, which lost 8 bases and 6 bases, there was a span of 33 bases. The germline V gene encodes CDR1 SQVTM and CDR2 ANQGSEA. CDR3: CSSCRTLREGFDLDTQYF. The CDR3 DNA is TGCAGCTCTTGCAGAACCCTCAGGGAAGGTTTCGATTTGGATACGCAGTATTTT.

The chain recombines TRBV4-1 with TRBJ2-3; D call uncertain. Germline CDR1 is MGHRA and CDR2 is YSYEKL. The CDR3 is 15 residues long. V lost 1 base to trimming and J lost 1 base, with 9 bases between them. CDR3 in DNA: TGCGCCAGCAGCCAAGTTCTAGAAGGCACAGATACGCAGTATTTT. It translates to CASSQVLEGTDTQYF.